This T cell receptor beta chain was captured by sequencing in a study of regulatory T cells in long-lasting Graves disease. Regarding the study as a whole: Small sample size may have lowered accuracy. It was in persistent disease that TRBV28, TRBJ1-2 and TRBJ2-5 were favored.

Time point given: newly diagnosed GD, antithyroid drugs for less than 3 months. PBMC RNA was the source of the TCR library. The diagnosis of Graves' disease used American Thyroid Association guidelines. This clonotype has a handful of counts. Its antigen is currently unknown. According to the study, TCR beta libraries were built with iRepertoire HTBI primers and CDR3-region Arm-PCR. In TCRdb, the multiplex PCR reads were re-called with MiXCR into one record per CDR3 protein. Of about 330,000 distinct CDR3 sequences listed, around 15% are singletons. Per the germline V gene, CDR1 is SGDLS and CDR2 is YYNGEE. There are 13 residues in the CDR3. The same sample was also used in a study of T cells in Graves' hyperthyroidism and ophthalmopathy. That report adds: The TCR CDR3 was amplified in a first-round RT-PCR using the HTBI primer set.

V gene TRBV9 combines with J gene TRBJ2-7; TRBD2 is a possible D gene (6 bases). The receptor comes from a woman between 18 and 29 years old with Graves disease. The specimen was peripheral blood mononuclear cells (PBMCs), collected at new diagnosis, from a patient treated with antithyroid drugs. CDR3 amino acids: CADGGPRTYEQYF. DNA of the CDR3: TGTGCAGACGGGGGACCGAGAACCTACGAGCAGTACTTC.